This is a list of T cell receptor beta chains from one sample in a study of CD8 T cells in ankylosing spondylitis. TCRdb called the 5' RACE reads again in MiXCR, with one record for every CDR3 protein. The table lists about 460,000 distinct CDR3 sequences, about 5.2% of them singletons, with approximately 4% in the top ten. The sample consisted of blood, either unsorted or a sorted T cell fraction (not recorded which). The receptors were sampled from a male donor with ankylosing spondylitis. CDR3s include the opening cysteine and the closing phenylalanine or tryptophan. The D gene is left open where the match is weak. Expanded clones are given a class, and other clones once, few, many or no size at all.

>TRBJ2-7|.|TRBV10-3|many
TGTGCCATCAGTGAGTCGATTAGCGGAACCTACGAGCAGTACTTC
CAISESISGTYEQYF
>TRBJ2-4|.|TRBV29-1|many
TGCAGCGTTTTCCAGACTGGGCGAGCCAAAAACATTCAGTACTTC
CSVFQTGRAKNIQYF
>TRBJ1-5|.|TRBV20-1|many
TGCAGTGCTAGGGCGGAACAACTCAATCAGCCCCAGCATTTT
CSARAEQLNQPQHF
>TRBJ2-1|.|TRBV12-3/TRBV12-4|many
TGTGCCAGCAGTTCCTCCCGGGGCTCCTACAATGAGCAGTTCTTC
CASSSSRGSYNEQFF
>TRBJ1-2|.|TRBV4-3|many
TGCGCCAGCAGCCAAGTCAGGACTTTAACTTTAGGCTACACCTTC
CASSQVRTLTLGYTF
>TRBJ2-7|.|TRBV6-5|many
TGTGCCAGCAGTTATACACGGACCCTCTCCTACGAGCAGTACTTC
CASSYTRTLSYEQYF
>TRBJ2-1|TRBD2|TRBV5-1|many
TGCGCCAGCAGCTTGGCTAGCGGGGGAAGGAGCTCCTACAATGAGCAGTTCTTC
CASSLASGGRSSYNEQFF
>TRBJ1-1|.|TRBV20-1|.
TGCAGTGCTAGACGTCTTGGTTCAGGCCGGGTGGGCACTGAAGCTTTCTTT
CSARRLGSGRVGTEAFF
>TRBJ2-3|TRBD2|TRBV12-3/TRBV12-4|.
TGTGCCAGCAGTTTGGGCCTATGGGCGGGGGGAAGCACAGATACGCAGTATTTT
CASSLGLWAGGSTDTQYF
>TRBJ2-3|.|TRBV29-1|many
TGCAGCGTTGATTTGGGGGGCGGCACAGATACGCAGTATTTT
CSVDLGGGTDTQYF
>TRBJ1-4|.|TRBV4-1|many
TGCGCCAGCAGCCAAGAATTCAGGGTTCCTTCGAATGAAAAACTGTTTTTT
CASSQEFRVPSNEKLFF
>TRBJ2-3|TRBD2|TRBV11-3|many
TGTGCCAGCAGCCCAGGGACTAGCGGGATGGGAACAGATACGCAGTATTTT
CASSPGTSGMGTDTQYF
>TRBJ1-1|.|TRBV15|many
TGTGCCACCAGCCGTGGGGTCGGACGGATAAACACTGAAGCTTTCTTT
CATSRGVGRINTEAFF
>TRBJ1-1|TRBD1|TRBV12-3/TRBV12-4|many
TGTGCCAGCCACAAGGACAGGGCCCCTGAAGCTTTCTTT
CASHKDRAPEAFF
>TRBJ2-7|.|TRBV12-3/TRBV12-4|many
TGTGCCAGCAGTTTAGAGTGGGGTAGCTCCTACGAGCAGTACTTC
CASSLEWGSSYEQYF
>TRBJ2-3|.|TRBV28|many
TGTGCCAGCAGCTTCGAAAGCTTCTCCGATACGCAGTATTTT
CASSFESFSDTQYF
>TRBJ2-7|.|TRBV4-1|few
TGCGCCAGCAGCCAATTTCACAGGGCCGTCAGCTCCTACGAGCAGTACTTC
CASSQFHRAVSSYEQYF
>TRBJ2-7|.|TRBV4-3|many
TGCGCCAGCAGCCACGGACCCGGGCGGAGCTCCTACGAGCAGTACTTC
CASSHGPGRSSYEQYF
>TRBJ2-7|.|TRBV7-2|many
TGTGCCAGCAGCTGGGGCGGGGCGAATTCCTACGAGCAGTACTTC
CASSWGGANSYEQYF
>TRBJ2-1|TRBD1|TRBV4-3|many
TGCGCCAGCAGCCAAGGGAGGACAGGGAAGTTGAATGAGCAGTTCTTC
CASSQGRTGKLNEQFF
>TRBJ2-5|.|TRBV10-3|many
TGTGCCATCAGTGAGTCGGACTGGACCCAGTACTTC
CAISESDWTQYF
>TRBJ2-3|.|TRBV5-4|few
TGTGCCAGCAGCGCCGCCACCGTCGGTAGCACAGATACGCAGTATTTT
CASSAATVGSTDTQYF
>TRBJ1-3|.|TRBV5-1|many
TGCGCCAGCAAGCCGAGCTCTGGAAACACCATATATTTT
CASKPSSGNTIYF
>TRBJ1-1|TRBD1|TRBV7-9|many
TGTGCCAGCAGTTTAAACAGGGGGCCCAACACTGAAGCTTTCTTT
CASSLNRGPNTEAFF
>TRBJ2-7|TRBD2|TRBV12-3/TRBV12-4|few
TGTGCCAGCAGCCCTCGCCGGGGGGGCGGGTACGAGCAGTACTTC
CASSPRRGGGYEQYF
>TRBJ1-5|.|TRBV20-1|many
TGCAGTGCTAGAGGGCCGGTCGGCAATCAGCCCCAGCATTTT
CSARGPVGNQPQHF
>TRBJ1-2|.|TRBV24-1|many
TGTGCCACCAGTGCTATGCAGGGCTATGGCTACACCTTC
CATSAMQGYGYTF
>TRBJ2-3|.|TRBV6-5|few
TGTGCCAGCAGTTACAAGAGAGCTAGCACAGATACGCAGTATTTT
CASSYKRASTDTQYF
>TRBJ2-7|TRBD1|TRBV28|many
TGTGCCAGCCTCGGACAGGGTCAGGGATACGAGCAGTACTTC
CASLGQGQGYEQYF
>TRBJ2-3|TRBD2|TRBV5-1|many
TGCGCCAGCAGCTTGGGACTAGCGGGAGAGACAGATACGCAGTATTTT
CASSLGLAGETDTQYF
>TRBJ2-7|.|TRBV30|.
TGTGCCTGGAGTGTAGGACAGACTTACTCCTACGAGCAGTACTTC
CAWSVGQTYSYEQYF
>TRBJ1-1|.|TRBV5-1|many
TGCGCCAGCAGCTGGCCTGCACCTCAGAACACTGAAGCTTTCTTT
CASSWPAPQNTEAFF
>TRBJ2-7|TRBD2|TRBV29-1|many
TGCAGCGTGCGGTTAGCGGGAGGTTACGAGCAGTACTTC
CSVRLAGGYEQYF
>TRBJ2-7|.|TRBV4-2|many
TGTGCCAGCAGCCTAACGGGTGGGCCAAGAGGAGAGCAGTACTTC
CASSLTGGPRGEQYF
>TRBJ1-1|.|TRBV6-1|many
TGTGCCAGCAGTACCACCCGTGGACAGCCTGAAGCTTTCTTT
CASSTTRGQPEAFF
>TRBJ1-1|.|TRBV5-1|many
TGCGCCAGCCGCGGGGGGGCGAACACTGAAGCTTTCTTT
CASRGGANTEAFF
>TRBJ2-7|.|TRBV12-3/TRBV12-4|many
TGTGCCAGCAGCCTTCTCCTACGGTTAGAGCAGTACTTC
CASSLLLRLEQYF
>TRBJ2-2|.|TRBV6-5|few
TGTGCCAGCAGTTACGAGCAGGGACGGGGCACCGGGGAGCTGTTTTTT
CASSYEQGRGTGELFF
>TRBJ1-2|.|TRBV20-1|many
TGCAGTGCTAGAGACTCAGGGTGGGGAGCTAACTATGGCTACACCTTC
CSARDSGWGANYGYTF